The 26 T cell receptor beta chains in this list originate from one sample, sequenced in a study of T cell responses to AZD1222 COVID-19 vaccine. Assay: immunoSEQ multiplex PCR; the TCRdb copy retains only in-frame clones and omits some. This sample carries roughly 86,000 clones, 75% to 90% of them seen once, and the ten largest clones take just over 30%. The material sequenced was peripheral blood, taken on day 0 of AZD1222 vaccination. The receptors here all came from an adult in good health.

The chain links TRBV3-1 (or the pseudogene TRBV3-2) to TRBJ1-2, with 8 bases matching TRBD1. The V gene's germline CDR1 is LGHDT and CDR2 YNNKEL (reference sequence). V gave up 6 bases and J gave up 5 bases; unmatched junction bases: 14. There are 16 residues in the CDR3. The CDR3 loop is CASRQSAGGAGYGYTF. The CDR3 nucleotides are TGTGCCAGCAGACAATCCGCAGGGGGCGCGGGTTATGGCTACACCTTC.

The chain combines TRBV5-1 with TRBJ2-2; D is perhaps TRBD1 (6 bases). V lost 4 bases and J lost 3, with 16 bases in between. The CDR3 is 16 residues long. Germline CDR1 SGHRS, CDR2 YFSETQ. The CDR3 region is CASSPTGTTYTGELFF. The CDR3, as DNA: TGCGCCAGCAGCCCAACCGGGACAACTTACACCGGGGAGCTGTTTTTT.

The chain carries TRBV10-3 and TRBJ1-4, with 8 bases matching TRBD1. There are 13 residues in the CDR3. The germline CDR1 and CDR2 sequences are ENHRY and SYGVKD. V dropped 10 bases and J dropped 6; count of bases not matched to a gene: 7. The CDR3 is CATAEDRDEKLFF. CDR3 bases: TGTGCCACCGCGGAGGACAGGGATGAAAAACTGTTTTTT.

The chain combines TRBV18 with TRBJ1-3; 10 nucleotides align to TRBD1. The J segment lost 3 bases and the V segment lost 3 bases, leaving 2 bases of the junction unmatched. Looked up from germline, CDR1 is KGHSH and CDR2 is LQKENI. This CDR3 is 15 amino acids long. CDR3 loop: CASSPGQGFGNTIYF. The DNA for the CDR3 is TGTGCCAGCTCACCGGGACAGGGGTTTGGAAACACCATATATTTT.

The chain couples TRBV7-9 to TRBJ2-2; 7 positions match TRBD1. Trimming cost V 6 bases and J 3 bases; bases outside gene matches: 7. Germline values: CDR1 SEHNR, CDR2 FQNEAQ (reference sequence). The CDR3 length is 15 residues. CDR3 in amino acids: CASRSDRAYTGELFF. CDR3 nucleotides: TGTGCCAGCAGATCAGACAGGGCATACACCGGGGAGCTGTTTTTT.

CDR3 residues: CASSPRSGGDTEAFF. As DNA, the CDR3 is TGTGCCAGCTCACCAAGATCAGGGGGGGACACTGAAGCTTTCTTT. This sequence joins TRBV18 and TRBJ1-1; 7 bases align to TRBD1. The CDR3 runs to 15 residues. Germline V CDR1 and CDR2: KGHSH, LQKENI. The ends lost 2 bases at V and 3 bases at J; junction bases unmatched: 6.

This chain uses TRBV4-1 with TRBJ1-2, with D hard to call. The CDR3 contains 12 residues. Germline CDR1 reads MGHRA; CDR2 reads YSYEKL. The germline V and J ends were trimmed by 1 base and 9 bases, with 9 bases remaining between them. CDR3 sequence: CASSQVEASYTF. The CDR3 DNA sequence: TGCGCCAGCAGCCAAGTGGAAGCTAGCTACACCTTC.

The V call is TRBV9, the J call TRBJ1-2, with unresolved D. The CDR3 covers 12 residues. Between the trimmed V and J ends, which lost 6 bases and 1 base, there was a span of 7 bases. Germline CDR1 and CDR2: SGDLS and YYNGEE. For the CDR3, the DNA is TGTGCCAGCAATAAATATAACTATGGCTACACCTTC. It is translated as CASNKYNYGYTF.

The chain links TRBV5-4 to TRBJ2-7; TRBD1 matches at 8 bases. The CDR3 runs to 14 residues. Germline assignment: CDR1 SGHNT and CDR2 YYREEE (reference sequence). Trimming took 4 bases from V and 2 from J; bases not matched to a gene: 5. The CDR3 loop is CASSQDREAYEQYF. DNA for the CDR3: TGTGCCAGCAGCCAGGACAGGGAAGCCTACGAGCAGTACTTC. The full variable domain, with the rest looked up from reference TRBV5-4 and TRBJ2-7, is ETGVTQSPTHLIKTRGQQVTLRCSSQSGHNTVSWYQQALGQGPQFIFQYYREEENGRGNFPPRFSGLQFPNYSSELNVNALELDDSALYLCASSQDREAYEQYFGPGTRLTVT.

The genes are TRBV4-3 and TRBJ2-1, with 9 nucleotides matching TRBD2. Germline V gene sequence: CDR1 LGHNA, CDR2 YSLEER. V dropped 0 bases and J dropped 2; count of bases not matched to a gene: 8. The CDR3 extends over 18 amino acids. The CDR3 sequence: CASSQDTPLAGPYNEQFF. DNA of the CDR3: TGCGCCAGCAGCCAAGATACCCCTCTAGCGGGACCCTACAATGAGCAGTTCTTC.

This rearrangement joins TRBV5-1 to TRBJ1-2, with D hard to call. The CDR3 has 14 residues. V was clipped by 4 bases and J by 6 bases, with 16 bases between them. CDR1 and CDR2 (germline): SGHRS, YFSETQ. Here the CDR3 reads CASSISELEHGYTF. In DNA, the CDR3 is TGCGCCAGCAGCATTTCCGAGTTGGAGCATGGCTACACCTTC.

The chain recombines TRBV29-1 with TRBJ1-1, with a possible D match to TRBD1 (5 bases). CDR3 length: 13 residues. CDR1 and CDR2 (germline): SQVTM, ANQGSEA. CDR3 protein: CTLGGRENTEAFF. The CDR3 DNA reads as TGCACCCTTGGGGGTAGGGAGAACACTGAAGCTTTCTTT.

This chain joins TRBV28 and TRBJ1-2; 7 positions match TRBD1. In germline, CDR1 is MDHEN, CDR2 SYDVKM. This CDR3 has 17 amino acids. Unmatched junction bases numbered 17, after V lost 3 bases and J lost 7 bases. The CDR3 spells CASSFGGGLPIGTGYTF. The CDR3 nucleotides read TGTGCCAGCAGTTTCGGAGGGGGCCTCCCGATAGGGACTGGCTACACCTTC.

V and J are TRBV28 and TRBJ1-2, with unresolved D. The CDR3 covers 13 residues. With 5 bases removed from V and 8 bases from J, the gap between germline ends came to 15 bases. CDR1 and CDR2 from the germline V gene are MDHEN and SYDVKM. The DNA of the CDR3 is TGTGCCAGCAGTCCTAAACTCAGGAGCGGCTACACCTTC. Its translation: CASSPKLRSGYTF.

This chain connects TRBV5-6 to TRBJ1-6; the D gene is possibly TRBD1 (6 bases). The germline V gene has CDR1 SGHDT and CDR2 YYEEEE. The CDR3 has 14 amino acids. V gave up 5 bases and J gave up 10 bases, with 16 bases separating them. The CDR3 DNA reads as TGTGCCAGCAGTCCGGGGGCAGGGCACTCACCCCTCCACTTT. As protein: CASSPGAGHSPLHF.

V gene TRBV27 combines with J gene TRBJ1-6, with 9 bases identical to TRBD1. CDR3 size: 16 residues. Trimming at V came to 5 bases and at J to 7 bases, leaving 9 bases not matched to a gene. Germline V CDR1 and CDR2: MNHEY, SMNVEV (reference sequence). Here the CDR3 DNA reads TGTGCCAGCAGTACTCCCTCCGGGACAGGGAATTCACCCCTCCACTTT. It is translated as CASSTPSGTGNSPLHF.

CDR3 amino acids: CASIPTVSSYEQYF. In DNA form, the CDR3 reads TGTGCCAGCATTCCGACGGTCAGCTCCTACGAGCAGTACTTC. This sequence joins TRBV28 and TRBJ2-7; the D is unclear. V dropped 7 bases and J dropped 0 bases, with 13 bases sitting between them. This CDR3 has 14 residues. The germline CDR1 and CDR2 sequences are MDHEN and SYDVKM.

The chain combines TRBV28 with TRBJ1-5, with 10 bases fitting TRBD1. V shed 5 bases and J 0 bases; nucleotides not matched to a gene: 7. This CDR3 contains 17 residues. Per the germline V gene, CDR1 is MDHEN and CDR2 is SYDVKM. For the CDR3, the DNA is TGTGCCAGCAGTACAGGACAGGGGGTTAATAGCAATCAGCCCCAGCATTTT. It encodes CASSTGQGVNSNQPQHF.

The chain has TRBV14 and TRBJ2-7; D remains ambiguous. The length of the CDR3 is 13 residues. The germline gives CDR1 SGHDN, CDR2 FVKESK. The V end lost 4 bases, the J end lost 3 bases, and 10 bases lay between the germline ends. CDR3 DNA sequence: TGTGCCAGCAGCCGGCTACAGTTCTACGAGCAGTACTTC. Amino acids: CASSRLQFYEQYF. The complete variable domain, with remaining parts taken from reference TRBV14 and TRBJ2-7, reads EAGVTQFPSHSVIEKGQTVTLRCDPISGHDNLYWYRRVMGKEIKFLLHFVKESKQDESGMPNNRFLAERTGGTYSTLKVQPAELEDSGVYFCASSRLQFYEQYFGPGTRLTVT.

This rearrangement joins TRBV4-2 to TRBJ2-1; TRBD2 matches at 11 bases. Trimming took 1 base from V and 4 from J; bases not matched to a gene: 3. Looked up from germline, CDR1 is LGHNA and CDR2 is YNFKEQ. The CDR3 is 16 amino acids. CDR3 residues: CASSQGTSGSYNEQFF. Here the CDR3 DNA reads TGTGCCAGCAGCCAAGGGACTAGCGGGTCGTACAATGAGCAGTTCTTC.

The genes are TRBV5-1 and TRBJ1-2; D possibly corresponds to TRBD1 (6 bases). The CDR3 has 13 residues. The V end was cut by 0 bases, the J end by 8 bases, with 11 bases between. The germline V gene has CDR1 SGHRS and CDR2 YFSETQ. CDR3 protein: CASSLDRAGGYTF. CDR3 in DNA: TGCGCCAGCAGCTTGGACAGGGCTGGCGGCTACACCTTC.

This clone has just one count. The chain employs TRBV27 and TRBJ2-5; 7 bases are a match to TRBD2. CDR1 and CDR2 (germline): MNHEY, SMNVEV (reference sequence). The ends lost 6 bases at V and 0 bases at J; junction bases unmatched: 7. The CDR3 spans 15 residues. The CDR3 reads CASRSPGLHQETQYF. The CDR3 nucleotides read TGTGCCAGCAGATCCCCGGGACTACACCAAGAGACCCAGTACTTC.

The V gene is TRBV7-9, the J gene TRBJ2-2; 7 bases line up with TRBD2. Germline trimming cut 2 bases from V and 2 bases from J; bases unmatched to any gene: 5. Per the germline V gene, CDR1 is SEHNR and CDR2 is FQNEAQ (reference sequence). The CDR3 is made up of 16 amino acids. CDR3 nucleotide sequence: TGTGCCAGCAGCTTATTAGCGGGTTTTAACACCGGGGAGCTGTTTTTT. Translation: CASSLLAGFNTGELFF.

J is TRBJ2-5 and V is TRBV20-1; D perhaps matches TRBD2 (7 bases). The CDR3 runs to 14 residues. Germline-derived CDR1 and CDR2 are DFQATT and SNEGSKA (reference sequence). The germline V and J ends were trimmed by 3 bases and 0 bases, with 11 bases remaining between them. This CDR3 reads CSASRGGDQETQYF. CDR3 DNA: TGCAGTGCTAGTAGAGGGGGGGACCAAGAGACCCAGTACTTC.

The V gene is TRBV7-9, the J gene TRBJ2-5, with TRBD2 matching 8 bases. Germline loops: CDR1 SEHNR, CDR2 FQNEAQ (reference sequence). The length of the CDR3 is 13 residues. V was clipped by 5 bases and J by 3 bases; unmatched bases: 2. CDR3 loop: CASSRSGKETQYF. The CDR3 bases are TGTGCCAGCAGCCGTAGCGGGAAAGAGACCCAGTACTTC.

The chain is built from TRBV7-8 and TRBJ1-4, with TRBD1 as a possible D gene (5 bases). Germline CDR1 and CDR2: SGHVS and FQNEAQ. CDR3 length equals 16 residues. V lost 6 bases and J lost 0, with 14 bases in between. CDR3 bases: TGTGCCAGCAGTCTAGGACACCTTGCAACTAATGAAAAACTGTTTTTT. Translation gives CASSLGHLATNEKLFF.